A selection of T cell receptor beta chains follows, all from one sample in a study of shared clonotypes between healthy human individuals. The protocol was immunoSEQ multiplex PCR, while the TCRdb copy is restricted to in-frame clones and leaves out a portion. The profile covers 700,000 to 950,000 clones, with 96% appearing a single time and over 0.2% taken by the ten largest. Sequences were obtained from naive CD8+ T cells sorted from blood. The receptors were sampled from a man aged 25 to 40 in good health. The CDR3 runs from the conserved cysteine through the conserved F or W. The order of the fields is J gene, clone size, D gene, V gene, CDR3 DNA, CDR3 protein. D genes are given only for firm matches. Not all rows give a size; the values are once, few, many and, for expanded clones, a class.

TRBJ1-1 | NA | NA | TRBV30 | TGTGCCTGGAGTGACGGGGGAGGGCTATTAAACACTGAAGCTTTCTTT | CAWSDGGGLLNTEAFF
TRBJ2-5 | NA | NA | TRBV7-7 | TGTGCTAGCAGCTTGGTTAACAACCAAGAGACCCAGTACTTC | CASSLVNNQETQYF
TRBJ1-1 | NA | NA | TRBV19 | TGTGCCAGTAGTATCGAAGCTTACGGCGACACTGAAGCTTTCTTT | CASSIEAYGDTEAFF
TRBJ2-7 | NA | TRBD2 | TRBV6-1 | TGTGCCAGCGCCCCGGGGACTAGTATTTTCCACGAGCAGTACTTC | CASAPGTSIFHEQYF
TRBJ2-7 | NA | TRBD2 | TRBV7-6 | TGTGCCAGCAGCCCTCGGACTAGCGGGGACTCCTACGAGCAGTACTTC | CASSPRTSGDSYEQYF
TRBJ2-1 | few | NA | TRBV27 | TGTGCCAGCAGCCGACCGGTCCCAGGGGACAATGAGCAGTTCTTC | CASSRPVPGDNEQFF
TRBJ1-1 | NA | NA | TRBV6-6 | TGTGCCAGCAGTTACAGCGGATTCGAAGCTTTCTTT | CASSYSGFEAFF
TRBJ2-5 | NA | NA | TRBV27 | TGTGCCAGCAGTTACGAGCGGAACCAAGAGACCCAGTACTTC | CASSYERNQETQYF
TRBJ2-3 | NA | TRBD2 | TRBV11-2 | TGTGCCAGCAGCTTAAGAGTTTGGTCGGCGGGTCGGGAGGCAGATACGCAGTATTTT | CASSLRVWSAGREADTQYF
TRBJ2-7 | once | NA | TRBV4-3 | TGCGCCAGCAGCCCGGGGCATTCCTCCTACGAGCAGTACTTC | CASSPGHSSYEQYF